These 21 T cell receptor beta chains originate from one sample sequenced in a study of PD-L1 blockade in urothelial cancer. The sample's time point: pretreatment peripheral blood. TCRdb's table, derived via immunoSEQ multiplex PCR, lists solely in-frame clones and lacks some. The data hold tens of thousands of clones, with around 84% observed a single time. The sequenced sample was PBMCs, obtained around atezolizumab (anti-PD-L1) treatment. These TCRs come from a man in his sixties with urothelial cancer.

This clone occurred a few times. This sequence joins TRBV19 and TRBJ2-2; maybe TRBD2 (6 bases). Looked up from germline, CDR1 is LNHDA and CDR2 is SQIVND (reference sequence). V shed 0 bases and J shed 5 bases, with 13 bases lying between them. The CDR3 length is 16 residues. As DNA, the CDR3 is TGTGCCAGTAGTATAGAACTAGCTATTATAACCGGGGAGCTGTTTTTT. Its translation is CASSIELAIITGELFF.

The chain employs TRBV2 and TRBJ1-1, with D possibly matching TRBD1 (6 bases). The CDR3 consists of 13 residues. The V gene lost 5 bases and the J gene lost 4 bases, with 11 bases spanning the gap. Germline V CDR1 and CDR2: SNHLY, FYNNEI. As DNA, the CDR3 is TGTGCCAGCAGTCTTCAGGGGTCCACTGAAGCTTTCTTT. Translated: CASSLQGSTEAFF.

The chain combines TRBV10-3 with TRBJ2-2; 10 bases agree with TRBD1. From germline, CDR1 is ENHRY and CDR2 SYGVKD. J lost 6 bases, V lost 4 bases, and 20 bases had no gene match. The CDR3 contains 20 residues. The CDR3 DNA follows: TGTGCCATCAGTGCGCATGGGACAGGGGCCACCCTATCGGAGTCCGGGGAGCTGTTTTTT. This encodes CAISAHGTGATLSESGELFF.

The chain couples TRBV7-9 to TRBJ2-7; TRBD1 aligns across 11 bases. Per the germline V gene, CDR1 is SEHNR and CDR2 is FQNEAQ (reference sequence). This CDR3 is 16 amino acids long. Losses at the gene ends were 2 bases for V and 7 bases for J; bases not matched to a gene: 10. This chain's CDR3 is CASSLLVGTGGNEQYF. The CDR3 bases are TGTGCCAGCAGCTTATTAGTTGGGACAGGGGGTAATGAGCAGTACTTC.

This clone occurred a few times. This chain connects TRBV5-6 to TRBJ1-2; 8 nucleotides agree with TRBD1. With V trimmed by 6 bases and J by 7 bases, 8 bases remained unmatched. This CDR3 has 13 amino acids. Germline CDR1 is SGHDT and CDR2 is YYEEEE. The CDR3 bases are TGTGCCAGCATCCAGGGGACAGGTATTGGCTACACCTTC. This encodes CASIQGTGIGYTF. Supplemented by reference TRBV5-6 and TRBJ1-2, the full variable domain reads DAGVTQSPTHLIKTRGQQVTLRCSPKSGHDTVSWYQQALGQGPQFIFQYYEEEERQRGNFPDRFSGHQFPNYSSELNVNALLLGDSALYLCASIQGTGIGYTFGSGTRLTVV.

The CDR3 DNA reads TGTGCCAGCAGCTTAGGTACACGACAGGGCAGCTCCTACAATGAGCAGTTCTTC. Translating it yields CASSLGTRQGSSYNEQFF. The chain is built from TRBV11-2 and TRBJ2-1; 7 positions match TRBD1. The CDR3 has 18 residues. The V and J ends lost 1 base and 0 bases, in that order; junction bases with no gene match: 9. Germline V CDR1 and CDR2: SGHAT, FQNNGV.

The chain couples TRBV7-2 to TRBJ2-1; 8 positions agree with TRBD2. Losses at the gene ends were 5 bases for V and 7 bases for J; bases not matched to a gene: 7. The CDR3 length is 14 residues. CDR1 SGHTA and CDR2 FQGNSA come from the germline V gene. CDR3 protein: CASSPGGGENEQFF. As DNA, the CDR3 is TGTGCCAGCAGCCCGGGGGGGGGCGAAAATGAGCAGTTCTTC.

The CDR3 coding sequence is TGTGCCAGTAGGCCAGAGGCGGGACAGGGGTCCTACAATGAGCAGTTCTTC. Encoded protein: CASRPEAGQGSYNEQFF. The chain couples TRBV19 to TRBJ2-1; 10 bases align to TRBD1. There are 17 residues in the CDR3. The V segment lost 6 bases and the J segment 1 base; nucleotides outside the gene matches: 9. Germline CDR1 LNHDA, CDR2 SQIVND (reference sequence).

The V call is TRBV6-5, the J call TRBJ1-4; TRBD1 is a possible D gene (5 bases). With 5 bases removed from V and 4 bases from J, the gap between germline ends came to 11 bases. CDR3 length equals 14 residues. Germline CDR1 MNHEY, CDR2 SVGAGI. In DNA, the CDR3 is TGTGCCAGCAGTCCGACAGCGATTAATGAAAAACTGTTTTTT. This encodes CASSPTAINEKLFF.

The CDR3 loop reads CASSSRPDEQFF. CDR3 DNA: TGTGCCAGCAGCTCACGTCCGGATGAGCAGTTCTTC. V and J are TRBV7-2 and TRBJ2-1, with D hard to call. CDR1 and CDR2 (germline): SGHTA, FQGNSA. Trimming stripped 4 bases from V and 8 bases from J, with 9 bases between. This CDR3 has 12 amino acids.

This chain uses TRBV6-1 with TRBJ1-6; 7 bases fit TRBD1. After removal of 7 bases from V and 7 bases from J, the junction contained 7 bases not matched to a gene. Germline CDR1 MNHNS, CDR2 SASEGT. The CDR3 has 14 residues. In DNA form, the CDR3 reads TGTGCCAGCAATTCAGGGACAGACAATTCACCCCTCCACTTT. It specifies CASNSGTDNSPLHF.

This chain connects TRBV2 to TRBJ2-7; the D gene is possibly TRBD2 (6 bases). V lost 5 bases and J lost 7, with 15 bases in between. Germline values: CDR1 SNHLY, CDR2 FYNNEI. This CDR3 has 13 amino acids. The CDR3 loop reads CASSPDYRTEQYF. The CDR3 nucleotides read TGTGCCAGCAGTCCGGACTACCGAACGGAGCAGTACTTC.

This chain links TRBV7-2 with TRBJ2-1, with a possible D match to TRBD2 (6 bases). V was pared by 0 bases and J by 1 base, with 7 bases between. Germline V CDR1 and CDR2: SGHTA, FQGNSA. The CDR3 has 15 residues. The CDR3 loop reads CASSLARGSYNEQFF. The CDR3 DNA follows: TGTGCCAGCAGCTTAGCGCGGGGATCCTACAATGAGCAGTTCTTC.

The rearrangement uses TRBV5-6 and TRBJ1-1; 7 bases align to TRBD1. Germline lookup yields CDR1 SGHDT and CDR2 YYEEEE. CDR3 length equals 12 residues. V lost 4 bases and J lost 11; bases outside the gene matches: 8. The CDR3 coding sequence is TGTGCCAGCAGCGCCACAGGGGCGGCGGCTTTCTTT. This codes for CASSATGAAAFF.

V is TRBV7-2 and J is TRBJ2-7, with TRBD2 identical over 13 bases. There are 15 residues in the CDR3. Unmatched junction bases numbered 4, after V lost 4 bases and J lost 4 bases. Germline values: CDR1 SGHTA, CDR2 FQGNSA. The CDR3 DNA reads TGTGCCAGCAGCTCAAGGACTAGCGGGGGTTACGAGCAGTACTTC. Its translation: CASSSRTSGGYEQYF.

The rearrangement links TRBV2 to TRBJ1-6; TRBD1 is a possible D gene (6 bases). The CDR3 is 13 residues long. The germline V gene has CDR1 SNHLY and CDR2 FYNNEI. The V gene lost 4 bases and the J gene lost 9 bases, with 10 bases spanning the gap. CDR3 in amino acids: CASSGQESSPLHF. For the CDR3, the DNA is TGTGCCAGCAGTGGACAGGAGAGTTCACCCCTCCACTTT.

A few counts support this clone. The chain combines TRBV30 with TRBJ1-1; the D gene is possibly TRBD1 (5 bases). This CDR3 has 12 residues. The V and J ends lost 5 bases and 2 bases respectively, with 9 bases between them. From germline, CDR1 is GTSNPN and CDR2 SVGIG (reference sequence). In DNA, the CDR3 is TGTGCCTGGTTGGGACTAAACACTGAAGCTTTCTTT. Protein sequence: CAWLGLNTEAFF.

The chain employs TRBV29-1 and TRBJ2-2; D possibly corresponds to TRBD1 (6 bases). Trimming removed 7 bases from V and 4 bases from J, with 16 bases in between. The V gene's germline CDR1 is SQVTM and CDR2 ANQGSEA. This CDR3 contains 14 residues. The CDR3 region has the DNA TGCAGCGCGATACCGGGACACTTCACCGGGGAGCTGTTTTTT. Residues: CSAIPGHFTGELFF.

The chain couples TRBV10-3 to TRBJ1-1, with TRBD1 identical over 8 bases. V was clipped by 10 bases and J by 2 bases; unmatched bases: 12. From germline, CDR1 is ENHRY and CDR2 SYGVKD. The CDR3 is 15 residues long. This CDR3 reads CATSPGQGINTEAFF. CDR3 DNA: TGTGCCACCTCACCCGGACAGGGAATCAACACTGAAGCTTTCTTT.

The chain recombines TRBV18 with TRBJ2-1, with 8 bases that match TRBD1. CDR1 is KGHSH and CDR2 is LQKENI in the germline V gene. Germline trimming cut 3 bases from V and 3 bases from J; bases unmatched to any gene: 4. This CDR3 has 15 amino acids. This CDR3 is CASSPMDRDYNEQFF. The CDR3 DNA reads as TGTGCCAGCTCACCGATGGACAGGGACTACAATGAGCAGTTCTTC.

The rearrangement joins TRBV9 to TRBJ1-3; 8 nucleotides align to TRBD1. Germline CDR1 and CDR2: SGDLS and YYNGEE. This CDR3 has 15 amino acids. V shed 2 bases and J 3 bases; nucleotides not matched to a gene: 4. The CDR3 region is CASSVRTGGGNTIYF. The CDR3 DNA reads as TGTGCCAGCAGCGTCCGTACAGGGGGTGGAAACACCATATATTTT.